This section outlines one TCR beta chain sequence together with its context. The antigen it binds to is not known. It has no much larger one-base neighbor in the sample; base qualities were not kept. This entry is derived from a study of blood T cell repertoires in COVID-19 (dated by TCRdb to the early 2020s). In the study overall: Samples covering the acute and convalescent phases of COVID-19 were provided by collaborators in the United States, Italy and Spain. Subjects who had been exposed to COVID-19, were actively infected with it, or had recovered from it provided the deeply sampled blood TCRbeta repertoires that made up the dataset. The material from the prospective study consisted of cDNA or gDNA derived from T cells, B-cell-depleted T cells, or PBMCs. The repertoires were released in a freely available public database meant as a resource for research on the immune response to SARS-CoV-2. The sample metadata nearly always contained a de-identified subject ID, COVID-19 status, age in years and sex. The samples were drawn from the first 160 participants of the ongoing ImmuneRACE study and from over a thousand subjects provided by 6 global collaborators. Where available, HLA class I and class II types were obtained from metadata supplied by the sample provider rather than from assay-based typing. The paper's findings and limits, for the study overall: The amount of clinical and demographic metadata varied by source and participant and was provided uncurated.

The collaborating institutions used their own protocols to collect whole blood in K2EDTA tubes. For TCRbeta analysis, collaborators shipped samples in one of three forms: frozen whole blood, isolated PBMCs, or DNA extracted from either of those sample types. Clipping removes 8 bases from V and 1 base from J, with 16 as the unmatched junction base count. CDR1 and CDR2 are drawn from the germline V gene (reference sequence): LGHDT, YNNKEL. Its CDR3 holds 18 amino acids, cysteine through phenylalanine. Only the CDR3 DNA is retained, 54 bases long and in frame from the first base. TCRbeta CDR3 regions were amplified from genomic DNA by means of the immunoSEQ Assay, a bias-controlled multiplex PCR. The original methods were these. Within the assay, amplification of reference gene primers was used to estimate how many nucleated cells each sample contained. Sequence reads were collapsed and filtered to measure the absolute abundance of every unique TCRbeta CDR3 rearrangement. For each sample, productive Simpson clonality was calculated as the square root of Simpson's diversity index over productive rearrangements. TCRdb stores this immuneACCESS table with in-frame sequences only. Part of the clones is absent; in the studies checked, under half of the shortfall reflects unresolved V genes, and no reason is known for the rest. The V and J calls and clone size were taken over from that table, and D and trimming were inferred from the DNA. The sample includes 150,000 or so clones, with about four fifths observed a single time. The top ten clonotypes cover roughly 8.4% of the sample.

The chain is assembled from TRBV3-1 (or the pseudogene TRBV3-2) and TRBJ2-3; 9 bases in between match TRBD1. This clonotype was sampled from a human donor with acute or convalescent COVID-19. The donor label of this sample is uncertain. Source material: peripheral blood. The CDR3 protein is CASSRSPPGQGGTDTQYF. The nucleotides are TGTGCCAGCTCCCGATCCCCCCCGGGACAGGGTGGCACAGATACGCAGTATTTT.